Below are 14 T cell receptor beta chains sequenced from a single sample in a study of radiation and T cells in renal cell carcinoma. Stated time point: blood 2 weeks post-SBRT. Sample treatment: 15 Gy SBRT to primary tumor, nephrectomy 4 weeks later. Produced via immunoSEQ multiplex PCR; TCRdb's table is partial and in-frame only. Among around 80,000 clones listed, around 76% were seen once. This specimen was blood, taken from a patient whose treatment included radiotherapy and nephrectomy. All receptors derive from a man in his 60s with renal cell carcinoma.

This chain uses TRBV5-1 with TRBJ2-5; D gene uncertain. This CDR3 has 13 residues. The germline V and J ends were trimmed by 4 bases and 5 bases, with 12 bases remaining between them. The germline gives CDR1 SGHRS, CDR2 YFSETQ. The CDR3 region has the DNA TGCGCCAGCAGCCCTAGAGAGTGGGAGACCCAGTACTTC. Translating it yields CASSPREWETQYF. Using reference TRBV5-1 and TRBJ2-5 for the parts outside the CDR3, the full variable domain is KAGVTQTPRYLIKTRGQQVTLSCSPISGHRSVSWYQQTPGQGLQFLFEYFSETQRNKGNFPGRFSGRQFSNSRSEMNVSTLELGDSALYLCASSPREWETQYFGPGTRLLVL.

This chain links TRBV7-6 with TRBJ2-5; D unresolved. CDR1 and CDR2 (germline): SGHVS, FNYEAQ. Between the trimmed V and J ends, which lost 1 base and 4 bases, there was a span of 7 bases. The CDR3 runs to 13 residues. The CDR3 nucleotides are TGTGCCAGCAGCTTAGGGGGTCCAGAGACCCAGTACTTC. Translation: CASSLGGPETQYF.

The rearrangement uses TRBV6-1 and TRBJ1-1, with D unresolved. Trimming took off 2 bases at V and 1 base at J, with 8 bases between the two ends. CDR3 length equals 14 residues. Germline CDR1 MNHNS, CDR2 SASEGT. The CDR3 spells CASSEFWGNTEAFF. The CDR3 region has the DNA TGTGCCAGCAGTGAATTTTGGGGGAACACTGAAGCTTTCTTT.

V is TRBV7-9 and J is TRBJ1-5; D is unclear. The ends were cut back, 4 bases at V and 8 bases at J, with 9 bases in the middle. The germline gives CDR1 SEHNR, CDR2 FQNEAQ (reference sequence). CDR3 length equals 12 residues. Here the CDR3 DNA reads TGTGCCAGCAGCTCCCATTATGAGCCCCAGCATTTT. This gives the protein CASSSHYEPQHF.

For the CDR3, the DNA is TGCGCCAGCAGCTCAGCCCGGACTAGCCTTGGAACAGATACGCAGTATTTT. Its translation is CASSSARTSLGTDTQYF. The chain employs TRBV5-1 and TRBJ2-3; the match to TRBD2 covers 8 bases. The germline gives CDR1 SGHRS, CDR2 YFSETQ. The CDR3 is made up of 17 amino acids. J gave up 3 bases and V 3 bases, and 12 bases lay outside the gene matches.

V and J are TRBV9 and TRBJ2-5, with D perhaps matching TRBD1 (5 bases). This CDR3 spans 13 amino acids. V dropped 0 bases and J dropped 5 bases, with 8 bases sitting between them. Germline assignment: CDR1 SGDLS and CDR2 YYNGEE. CDR3 coding DNA: TGTGCCAGCAGCGTAGGGGGCACGGAGACCCAGTACTTC. Translated: CASSVGGTETQYF.

V gene TRBV21-1 combines with J gene TRBJ1-1. TRBV21-1 is listed as a pseudogene. The CDR3 runs 14 residues. In nucleotides, the CDR3 is TGTGCCAGCAGCAAAGGGGTGCGGGGTACTGAAGCTTTCTTT. Translating gives CASSKGVRGTEAFF.

The rearrangement joins TRBV30 to TRBJ2-3; D is perhaps TRBD1 (6 bases). This CDR3 has 14 residues. V was shortened by 4 bases and J by 2 bases, with 13 bases between the two germline ends. The germline CDR1 and CDR2 sequences are GTSNPN and SVGIG (reference sequence). In nucleotides, the CDR3 is TGTGCCTGGACTGCAGGGGTGGCCACAGATACGCAGTATTTT. Translated, it gives CAWTAGVATDTQYF.

V gene TRBV5-1 combines with J gene TRBJ1-4; D is possibly TRBD1 (5 bases). This CDR3 contains 17 residues. Per the germline V gene, CDR1 is SGHRS and CDR2 is YFSETQ. Trimming stripped 3 bases from V and 0 bases from J, with 15 bases between. The CDR3 region has the DNA TGCGCCAGCAGCTACAGGACGGGAGGAGCAACTAATGAAAAACTGTTTTTT. Protein: CASSYRTGGATNEKLFF.

The rearrangement uses TRBV25-1 and TRBJ2-3; TRBD1 aligns across 7 bases. This CDR3 spans 16 amino acids. Germline CDR1 and CDR2: MGHDK and SYGVNS. V shed 8 bases, J shed 1 base, and the junction held 12 bases outside the gene matches. The CDR3: CASFFNRGFGTDTQYF. CDR3 sequence (DNA): TGTGCCAGCTTCTTCAACAGGGGATTTGGCACAGATACGCAGTATTTT.

This chain connects TRBV27 to TRBJ2-7; D gene uncertain. Germline V gives CDR1 MNHEY, CDR2 SMNVEV (reference sequence). The V end lost 0 bases, the J end lost 1 base, and 4 bases lay between the germline ends. CDR3 size: 13 residues. This chain's CDR3 is CASSLSPSYEQYF. CDR3 in DNA: TGTGCCAGCAGTTTATCCCCTTCCTACGAGCAGTACTTC.

The chain has TRBV6-4 and TRBJ2-3; 11 nucleotides match TRBD1. The CDR3 runs 14 residues. Germline V gives CDR1 MRHNA, CDR2 SNTAGT. The ends lost 3 bases at V and 4 bases at J; junction bases unmatched: 0. The CDR3 reads CASSEGQGADTQYF. In DNA, the CDR3 is TGTGCCAGCAGTGAGGGACAGGGGGCAGATACGCAGTATTTT.

In DNA form, the CDR3 reads TGCGCCAGCAGCCAAGAAGTTCATGGCTACACCTTC. Translation: CASSQEVHGYTF. The chain couples TRBV4-1 to TRBJ1-2; no definite D call. Germline values: CDR1 MGHRA, CDR2 YSYEKL. V was shortened by 0 bases and J by 6 bases, with 5 bases between the two germline ends. The CDR3 consists of 12 residues.

This chain links TRBV19 with TRBJ1-4, with no clear D. Trimming removed 3 bases from V and 10 bases from J, with 6 bases in between. Germline V CDR1 and CDR2: LNHDA, SQIVND (reference sequence). The CDR3 sequence is 11 residues long. This CDR3 reads CASSIDGKLFF. The CDR3, as DNA: TGTGCCAGTAGTATTGACGGAAAACTGTTTTTT.